One T cell receptor (beta chain) is described in this entry. Antigen specificity is unknown. TCRdb keeps only in-frame clones here, not all; method: immunoSEQ multiplex PCR. Of around 450,000 clones detected, about nine tenths appear once; the ten largest clones hold approximately 4.5%. The CDR3 runs 16 residues. Germline V gives CDR1 LGHNA, CDR2 YNFKEQ. Trimming stripped 0 bases from V and 3 bases from J, with 15 bases between. The data were taken from a study of Ad26.COV2.S vaccination and SARS-CoV-2 variants. Study-wide results and limits: Spike-specific TCR breadth was greater in vaccine than placebo recipients. In vaccinated individuals, spike-specific CD8+ and CD4+ T cell responses reportedly displayed substantial breadth.

As to treatment: approximately 18 received Ad26.COV2.S at low or high dose, single or two shots; a few received placebo; per-sample allocation not given. Each sample was drawn 63 days after the first injection (of vaccine or placebo). This sample comprised peripheral blood, obtained in a trial of Ad26.COV2.S vaccine versus placebo. The origin of this receptor is a person aged 18-65 years who received the Ad26.COV2.S COVID-19 vaccine or a placebo. The gene calls are TRBV4-2 and TRBJ2-7, with D perhaps TRBD2 (6 bases). The CDR3 DNA reads TGTGCCAGCAGCCAAGAGAGGGGTAGCGGTATCTACGAGCAGTACTTC. Translating it yields CASSQERGSGIYEQYF.